This T cell receptor beta chain appears in the sequencing data of a study of T cell responses to AZD1222 COVID-19 vaccine. Across the study: Investigators merged groups given second doses at roughly 4 or roughly 12 weeks.

A word on this clone: Antigen specificity is unknown.

Overall study results and limits: Nearly half of spike-specific TCRs reportedly target variant regions that are unmutated in the B.1.351 and B.1.1.7 variants. Of the AZD1222 recipients, only five to seven were seropositive at baseline. The peak T cell response came first, and repertoires were sampled only after it.

Trimming cost V 1 base and J 0 bases, with 7 bases left between them. This CDR3 contains 15 residues. The germline CDR1 and CDR2 sequences are ENHRY and SYGVKD. The protocol was immunoSEQ multiplex PCR, while the TCRdb copy is restricted to in-frame clones and leaves out a portion. Counted here are some 130,000 clones, 75% to 90% occurring once; the ten biggest clones make up about 4%. This chain links TRBV10-3 with TRBJ1-3, with D maybe TRBD1 (5 bases). This TCR derives from an adult in good health. Specimen: peripheral blood, collected on day 0 of AZD1222 vaccination. The CDR3 is CAISELGGSGNTIYF. CDR3 sequence (DNA): TGTGCCATCAGTGAGTTGGGGGGCTCTGGAAACACCATATATTTT.